Below, 25 T cell receptor beta chains from the same sample are listed, as sequenced in a study of breast tumors, draining lymph nodes, adjacent tissues. The lymph nodes were axillary draining lymph nodes from breast cancer patients. TCRdb re-derived calls from the multiplex PCR reads in MiXCR, one entry per CDR3 protein. The profile covers approximately 150,000 distinct CDR3 sequences, with about 30% appearing a single time and about 3.8% taken by the ten largest. The sequencing input was axillary lymph node tissue. The receptors stem from a female donor with breast cancer. Some clones in this sample may be carry-over from other donors' samples.

CDR3 sequence: CASSEYRGQGGKELFF. In nucleotides, the CDR3 is TGCGCCAGCAGTGAATATAGAGGACAGGGAGGTAAAGAACTGTTTTTT. The V gene is TRBV4-3, the J gene TRBJ1-4; 8 nucleotides match TRBD1. Germline loops: CDR1 LGHNA, CDR2 YSLEER. The CDR3 sequence is 16 residues long. The ends lost 6 bases at V and 12 bases at J; junction bases unmatched: 18.

The table lists this clonotype with many counts. The chain has TRBV7-3 and TRBJ2-5, with D possibly matching TRBD2 (6 bases). Germline lookup yields CDR1 SGHTA and CDR2 FQGTGA. The CDR3 runs to 16 residues. V lost 2 bases, J lost 7 bases, and 20 bases lay in between. DNA for the CDR3: TGTGCCAGCAGCTTACTTTCGAGGGAGGCCCAGGGGACCCAGTACTTC. This sequence encodes CASSLLSREAQGTQYF. The whole variable domain, remainder taken from reference TRBV7-3 and TRBJ2-5, is GAGVSQTPSNKVTEKGKYVELRCDPISGHTALYWYRQSLGQGPEFLIYFQGTGAADDSGLPNDRFFAVRPEGSVSTLKIQRTERGDSAVYLCASSLLSREAQGTQYFGPGTRLLVL.

This clonotype was counted a single time. An end of the junction differs from the germline gene, which may be a read error. The gene calls are TRBV6-5 and TRBJ1-2, with 7 bases matching TRBD1. This CDR3 is built from 15 residues. Germline values: CDR1 MNHEY, CDR2 SVGAGI. CDR3 DNA sequence: TGTACCAGCAGGTACTTTTCGACAGGGAGCTATGGCTACACCTTC. Encoded protein: CTSRYFSTGSYGYTF.

Turning to this clonotype: The conserved phenylalanine or tryptophan normally closing the CDR3 is absent here, so this likely arose from a read error. The gene calls are TRBV5-1 and TRBJ2-7, with D possibly matching TRBD2 (5 bases). The CDR3 has 17 amino acids. Per the germline V gene, CDR1 is SGHRS and CDR2 is YFSETQ. CDR3 coding DNA: TGTGCCAGCAGTTACAGTTCCTCGACTACTTTCTCCTACGAGCAGTACTGT. Translated: CASSYSSSTTFSYEQYC.

This clonotype was counted at least ten times. The rearrangement uses TRBV5-1 and TRBJ2-2; TRBD2 might be the D (5 bases). The CDR3 is made up of 12 amino acids. V was pared by 3 bases and J by 6 bases, with 6 bases between. CDR1 is SGHRS, CDR2 YFSETQ, per germline. In nucleotides, the CDR3 is TGCGCCAGCAGCTCGAGGGCCGGGGAGCTGTTTTTT. This codes for CASSSRAGELFF.

The CDR3 nucleotides are TGTGCCAACCCTTTGGGGCAGCCCCAGCATTTT. Encoded protein: CANPLGQPQHF. This chain uses TRBV25-1 with TRBJ1-5; D remains unclear. The CDR3 has 11 residues. Germline CDR1 reads MGHDK; CDR2 reads SYGVNS. Trimming took off 10 bases at V and 7 bases at J, with 11 bases between the two ends.

This clonotype was detected ten times or more. J is TRBJ2-1 and V is TRBV4-3, with 12 bases matching TRBD2. V lost 2 bases, J lost 8 bases, and 4 bases stayed unmatched. This CDR3 comprises 15 residues. Germline V gene lookup returns CDR1 LGHNA and CDR2 YSLEER. As DNA, the CDR3 is TGCGCCAGCAGCCAACTAGCGGGAGGGCGGGATGAGCAGTTCTTC. Translating it yields CASSQLAGGRDEQFF.

This clonotype was seen many times. This chain connects TRBV29-1 to TRBJ2-2; 8 positions agree with TRBD2. CDR1 and CDR2 (germline): SQVTM, ANQGSEA. Germline trimming cut 4 bases from V and 7 bases from J; bases unmatched to any gene: 5. The CDR3 is 13 amino acids. CDR3: CSVGTSTFGELFF. DNA of the CDR3: TGCAGCGTTGGGACTAGCACATTCGGGGAGCTGTTTTTT.

V and J are TRBV9 and TRBJ2-3; 11 positions match TRBD2. Germline loops: CDR1 SGDLS, CDR2 YYNGEE. This CDR3 has 16 residues. V was pared by 0 bases and J by 9 bases, with 9 bases of the junction left unmatched. For the CDR3, the DNA is TGTGCCAGCAGCGTAGTGGCTAGCGGGGGGACCAGGACGCAGTATTTT. Translation: CASSVVASGGTRTQYF.

This clonotype was found many times. The rearrangement links TRBV3-1 to TRBJ1-4, with TRBD1 matching 7 bases. This CDR3 has 15 amino acids. Germline loops: CDR1 LGHDT, CDR2 YNNKEL (reference sequence). V shed 2 bases and J 7 bases; nucleotides not matched to a gene: 7. The CDR3 here is CASSQRGGLIEKLFF. CDR3 DNA: TGTGCCAGCAGCCAACGAGGGGGCCTGATTGAAAAACTGTTTTTT.

V and J are TRBV7-3 and TRBJ1-2; no reliable D call. CDR3 length: 13 residues. The germline gives CDR1 SGHTA, CDR2 FQGTGA. The V gene lost 1 base and the J gene lost 5 bases, with 8 bases spanning the gap. The DNA of the CDR3 is TGTGCCAGCAGCTTAATGTCAGCGTATGGCTACACCTTC. Translating it yields CASSLMSAYGYTF.

A remark on this clonotype: A much larger clone lies one base from this, so it may be a read error. This chain uses TRBV20-1 with TRBJ1-2, with D perhaps matching TRBD1 (6 bases). V was shortened by 0 bases and J by 2 bases, with 16 bases between the two germline ends. Germline CDR1 reads DFQATT; CDR2 reads SNEGSKA (reference sequence). The CDR3 loop spans 16 amino acids. CDR3 loop: CSARDRGQSSNYGYTF. CDR3 coding DNA: TGCAGTGCTAGAGACCGCGGACAGAGCTCGAACTATGGCTACACCTTC.

There are many counts of this clonotype. The V call is TRBV3-1, the J call TRBJ2-5; D uncertain. Germline V gives CDR1 LGHDT, CDR2 YNNKEL (reference sequence). The CDR3 is 14 residues long. The V and J ends lost 0 bases and 5 bases respectively, with 10 bases between them. The CDR3 nucleotides are TGTGCCAGCAGCCAAGAGGGTGTACGGGAGACCCAGTACTTC. It is translated as CASSQEGVRETQYF.

The rearrangement joins TRBV5-1 to TRBJ1-3, with D tentatively TRBD1 (6 bases). The V and J ends lost 2 bases and 4 bases respectively, with 10 bases between them. Germline V gene lookup returns CDR1 SGHRS and CDR2 YFSETQ. The CDR3 runs 14 residues. CDR3 amino acids: CASSFGTTGNTIYF. In DNA form, the CDR3 reads TGCGCCAGCAGCTTTGGGACAACCGGAAACACCATATATTTT.

Ten or more counts support this clonotype. J is TRBJ2-5 and V is TRBV9; TRBD1 agrees at 9 bases. After removal of 3 bases from V and 2 bases from J, the junction contained 5 bases not matched to a gene. Germline CDR1 reads SGDLS; CDR2 reads YYNGEE. This CDR3 comprises 15 residues. The CDR3 protein is CASSATGGSQETQYF. The CDR3, as DNA: TGTGCCAGCAGCGCGACAGGGGGAAGTCAAGAGACCCAGTACTTC. Using reference TRBV9 and TRBJ2-5 for the parts outside the CDR3, the full variable domain is DSGVTQTPKHLITATGQRVTLRCSPRSGDLSVYWYQQSLDQGLQFLIQYYNGEERAKGNILERFSAQQFPDLHSELNLSSLELGDSALYFCASSATGGSQETQYFGPGTRLLVL.

In regard to this clonotype: A much bigger clone sits one base away, suggesting this may be a read error. The CDR3 spells CSARGLREGPDEQYF. Here the CDR3 DNA reads TGCAGTGCTAGAGGGCTCCGGGAGGGGCCGGACGAGCAGTACTTC. This chain joins TRBV20-1 and TRBJ2-7, with 8 bases lining up with TRBD2. Per germline, CDR1 DFQATT and CDR2 SNEGSKA (reference sequence). Losses at the gene ends were 1 base for V and 5 bases for J; bases not matched to a gene: 10. The CDR3 contains 15 residues.

This clonotype has a count of ten or more. The chain links TRBV20-1 to TRBJ1-2; the D is unclear. The ends were cut back, 6 bases at V and 3 bases at J, with 11 bases in the middle. The CDR3 is 12 amino acids. Germline loops: CDR1 DFQATT, CDR2 SNEGSKA (reference sequence). The CDR3 protein is CSAPSTYYGYTF. CDR3 nucleotide sequence: TGCAGTGCCCCGTCTACCTACTATGGCTACACCTTC.

As for this clonotype: A much larger clone is a single base away; this may be a read error. The chain carries TRBV11-3 and TRBJ2-7; maybe TRBD2 (5 bases). The CDR3 extends over 16 amino acids. The germline gives CDR1 SGHNT, CDR2 YENEEA. Trimming took 3 bases from V and 3 from J, leaving 18 bases between them. The CDR3 DNA sequence: TGTGCCAGCAGCTTCGTGGACCGACCGGGATACTACGAGCAGTACTTC. Its protein product is CASSFVDRPGYYEQYF. Full variable domain (remainder filled in from reference TRBV11-3 and TRBJ2-7): EAGVVQSPRYKIIEKKQPVAFWCNPISGHNTLYWYLQNLGQGPELLIRYENEEAVDDSQLPKDRFSAERLKGVDSTLKIQPAELGDSAVYLCASSFVDRPGYYEQYFGPGTRLTVT.

This clonotype was counted a few times. The chain recombines TRBV6-2 or TRBV6-3 with TRBJ2-7, with TRBD2 matching over 7 bases. CDR1 and CDR2 from the germline V gene are MNHEY and SVGEGT. The CDR3 totals 14 residues. The ends lost 8 bases at V and 2 bases at J; junction bases unmatched: 9. Written as DNA, the CDR3 is TGTGCCAGCTTCACTCAGCGGGGAGCCTACGAGCAGTACTTC. It yields the protein CASFTQRGAYEQYF.

This clonotype was picked up one time. A much larger clone is a single base away; this may be a read error. V is TRBV24-1 and J is TRBJ1-2; the match to TRBD1 covers 10 bases. V lost 5 bases and J lost 7; bases outside the gene matches: 15. The CDR3 spans 17 residues. Germline CDR1 KGHDR, CDR2 SFDVKD. The CDR3 sequence is CATSGTGQGGNQGGYTF. CDR3 nucleotides: TGTGCCACCAGTGGTACCGGACAGGGGGGGAACCAGGGTGGCTACACCTTC.

This clonotype was observed a handful of times. V gene TRBV5-4 combines with J gene TRBJ2-1, with TRBD2 identical over 8 bases. Germline-derived CDR1 and CDR2 are SGHNT and YYREEE (reference sequence). The CDR3 length is 15 residues. The ends lost 1 base at V and 7 bases at J; junction bases unmatched: 7. CDR3 bases: TGTGCCAGCAGCTTGCGTTGGACTAGCCAGAATGAGCAGTTCTTC. Protein sequence: CASSLRWTSQNEQFF.

This clonotype was observed at least ten times. The chain couples TRBV5-6 to TRBJ2-1; the D is unclear. The germline V and J ends were trimmed by 4 bases and 10 bases, with 9 bases remaining between them. Germline CDR1 and CDR2: SGHDT and YYEEEE. The CDR3 is 11 residues long. CDR3 sequence: CASSTPTEQFF. The CDR3 DNA sequence: TGTGCCAGCAGCACACCGACGGAGCAGTTCTTC.

The chain has TRBV9 and TRBJ1-4; possible D gene TRBD1, 5 bases. The V gene lost 3 bases and the J gene lost 5 bases, with 14 bases spanning the gap. The CDR3 extends over 15 amino acids. Germline V gives CDR1 SGDLS, CDR2 YYNGEE. CDR3: CASSGDGHGNEKLFF. CDR3 DNA: TGTGCCAGCAGCGGGGATGGACACGGGAATGAAAAACTGTTTTTT.

This clonotype showed up many times. The chain has TRBV29-1 and TRBJ2-5; 12 nucleotides align to TRBD2. CDR1 is SQVTM and CDR2 is ANQGSEA in the germline V gene. CDR3 length: 15 amino acids. V dropped 7 bases and J dropped 7; count of bases not matched to a gene: 13. This CDR3 is CSGDPSGGGWGTQYF. The CDR3 DNA is TGCAGCGGTGATCCTAGCGGGGGGGGATGGGGGACCCAGTACTTC. The full variable domain, completed using reference TRBV29-1 and TRBJ2-5, is SAVISQKPSRDICQRGTSLTIQCQVDSQVTMMFWYRQQPGQSLTLIATANQGSEATYESGFVIDKFPISRPNLTFSTLTVSNMSPEDSSIYLCSGDPSGGGWGTQYFGPGTRLLVL.

This clonotype occurred many times. V usage is TRBV18 and J usage is TRBJ1-2; 8 bases line up with TRBD1. Germline CDR1 and CDR2: KGHSH and LQKENI. The CDR3 is 14 residues long. V gave up 3 bases and J gave up 3 bases; unmatched junction bases: 3. The CDR3 loop is CASSPGQEDYGYTF. In DNA, the CDR3 is TGTGCCAGCTCACCGGGACAGGAGGACTATGGCTACACCTTC.